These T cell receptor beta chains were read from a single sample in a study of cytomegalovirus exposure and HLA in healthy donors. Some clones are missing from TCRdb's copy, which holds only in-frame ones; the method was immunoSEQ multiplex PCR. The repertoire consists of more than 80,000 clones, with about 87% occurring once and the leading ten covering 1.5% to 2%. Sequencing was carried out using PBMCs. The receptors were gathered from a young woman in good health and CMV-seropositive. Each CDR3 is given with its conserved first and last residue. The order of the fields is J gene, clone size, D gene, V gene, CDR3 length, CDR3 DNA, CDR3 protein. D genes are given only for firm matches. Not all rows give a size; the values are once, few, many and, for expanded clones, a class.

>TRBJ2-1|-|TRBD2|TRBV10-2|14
TGCGCCAGCAGTTATGGACTAGCGGGGAATGAGCAGTTCTTC
CASSYGLAGNEQFF
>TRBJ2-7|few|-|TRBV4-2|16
TGTGCCAGCAGCCAAGATCTGGCGGATGGGGCGAAAGAGCAGTACTTC
CASSQDLADGAKEQYF
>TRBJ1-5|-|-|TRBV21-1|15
TGTGCCAGCAGCCCCTGGACAGGGTTCAATCAGCCCCAGCATTTT
CASSPWTGFNQPQHF
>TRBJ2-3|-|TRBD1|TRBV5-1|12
TGCGCCACTTCGACAGGGTCAGATACGCAGTATTTT
CATSTGSDTQYF
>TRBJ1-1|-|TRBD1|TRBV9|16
TGTGCCAGCAGCGTATGGGGCGGGACAGGAGAAACTGAAGCTTTCTTT
CASSVWGGTGETEAFF
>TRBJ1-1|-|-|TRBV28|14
TGTGCCAGCAGTTTACCAGGGGATGACACTGAAGCTTTCTTT
CASSLPGDDTEAFF
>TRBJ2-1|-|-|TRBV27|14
TGTGCCAGCACCCCTTTGGACAGCACTACTGAGCAGTTCTTC
CASTPLDSTTEQFF
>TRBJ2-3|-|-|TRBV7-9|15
TGTGCCAGCAGCGCGCAACTAGGTAGCACAGATACGCAGTATTTT
CASSAQLGSTDTQYF
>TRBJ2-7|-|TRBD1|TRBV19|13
TGTGCCAGTAGTTCGGGACAGGGGACCGAGCAGTACTTC
CASSSGQGTEQYF
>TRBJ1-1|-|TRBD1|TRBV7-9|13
TGTGCCAGCCCGGGACAGTTGAACACTGAAGCTTTCTTT
CASPGQLNTEAFF
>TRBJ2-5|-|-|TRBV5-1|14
TGCGCCAGCAGTTTGGACAGACCCCAAGAGACCCAGTACTTC
CASSLDRPQETQYF
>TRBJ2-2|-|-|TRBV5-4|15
TGTGCCAGCAGCCTTGCCAGGGCTACCACCGGGGAGCTGTTTTTT
CASSLARATTGELFF
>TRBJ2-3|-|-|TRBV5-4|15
TGTGCCAGCAGCTTGGTGGGCAGCCTGACAGATACGCAGTATTTT
CASSLVGSLTDTQYF
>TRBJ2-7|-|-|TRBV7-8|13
TGTGCCAGCAGCCCGCGACTCGCATACGAGCAGTACTTC
CASSPRLAYEQYF
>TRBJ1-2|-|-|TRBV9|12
TGTGCCAGCAGCCCCACCGGCTATGGCTACACCTTC
CASSPTGYGYTF
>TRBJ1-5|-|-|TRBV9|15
TGTGCCAGCAGCGTAGATGGGCAGGGGTGGCAGCCCCAGCATTTT
CASSVDGQGWQPQHF
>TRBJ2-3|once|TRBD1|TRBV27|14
TGTGCCAGCTCCCGGGACAGCCATAAGGATACGCAGTATTTT
CASSRDSHKDTQYF
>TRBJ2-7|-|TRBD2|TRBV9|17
TGTGCCAGCAGCGTCGACCTGACTAGCGGGGGGCCCTACGAGCAGTACTTC
CASSVDLTSGGPYEQYF